Below, one T cell receptor (beta chain) is given with its context. Method: immunoSEQ multiplex PCR; TCRdb's copy keeps in-frame clones and lacks some. Of 250,000 or so clones listed, roughly 86% are singletons. These data come from a study of blood T cell repertoires in COVID-19. Study background: Sample material is recorded as cDNA or gDNA derived from T cells, B-cell-depleted T cells, or PBMCs.

The age range of participants was about 18 to 89 years, with residence in about 25 US areas. Two negative PCRs, clearance, or symptom resolution had been documented for recovered Cohort 3 donors. This CDR3 region has 14 residues. CDR1 WSHSY and CDR2 SAAADI come from the germline V gene. V was trimmed by 6 bases and J by 9 bases, leaving 15 bases between them. This sequence originates from a woman aged 45-60 years who had recovered from COVID-19. The V gene is TRBV10-2, the J gene TRBJ1-6; D might be TRBD1 (6 bases). Material for sequencing was PBMCs or T cells enriched from blood (not recorded which). The CDR3 spells CASSSRLGASPLHF. The CDR3 DNA reads as TGCGCCAGCAGCAGTCGGTTGGGGGCTTCACCCCTCCACTTT.